One TCR beta chain is described in this entry. The antigen is undetermined. These data originate in a study of shared clonotypes between healthy human individuals. Study summary: Donors consisted of a couple of women and a few men between 18 and 49.

Findings and limits, study-wide: Non-shared clonotypes had lower generation probabilities than clonotypes shared by all four sorted-subset donors.

Germline assignment: CDR1 ENHRY and CDR2 SYGVKD. The V gene lost 10 bases and the J gene lost 0 bases, with 13 bases spanning the gap. There are 14 residues in the CDR3. Data came from immunoSEQ multiplex PCR; TCRdb stores just in-frame clones and leaves some out. The data show some 1,100,000 clones, with around three quarters seen just once and 0.4% to 0.55% held by the top ten. The sequencing input was memory CD4+ T cells from PBMCs. Subset described: CD45RA-negative fraction. V usage is TRBV10-3 and J usage is TRBJ2-1, with D possibly being TRBD2 (6 bases). This receptor was identified in a young man in good health. Some clones in this sample may be carry-over from other donors' samples. The CDR3 DNA reads TGTGCCACCAGACTAGACTTCTCCTACAATGAGCAGTTCTTC. The encoded protein is CATRLDFSYNEQFF.